This T cell receptor beta chain was profiled in a study of T cell responses to AZD1222 COVID-19 vaccine. Profiling relied on immunoSEQ multiplex PCR, and the TCRdb table lists in-frame clones only, not all of them. The sample yields around 130,000 clones, more than 80% seen once. CDR3 length: 14 residues. Germline CDR1 is SNHLY and CDR2 is FYNNEI. The germline V and J ends were trimmed by 5 bases and 0 bases, with 10 bases remaining between them. This receptor was taken from an adult in good health. The starting material was peripheral blood, obtained on day 0 of AZD1222 vaccination. The rearrangement uses TRBV2 and TRBJ1-2; weak D call: TRBD1 (5 bases). This chain's CDR3 is CASSRDRANYGYTF. The CDR3 coding sequence is TGTGCCAGCAGTCGAGACAGAGCTAACTATGGCTACACCTTC.